Each of the 2 T cell receptor beta chains below was sequenced from the same sample in a study of blood T cell repertoires in COVID-19. Profiled with immunoSEQ multiplex PCR; TCRdb holds only in-frame clones, not every one. The data show a few hundred thousand clones, with around 88% seen just once and more than 9% held by the top ten. What was sequenced was peripheral blood. Receptors originate from a man of 80 years or more with acute or convalescent COVID-19.

V usage is TRBV27 and J usage is TRBJ2-7, with 7 bases fitting TRBD2. There are 16 residues in the CDR3. Trimming cost V 0 bases and J 0 bases; bases outside gene matches: 5. Germline V CDR1 and CDR2: MNHEY, SMNVEV (reference sequence). The CDR3 nucleotides read TGTGCCAGCAGTTTATCAATGGGAGGGATCTCCTACGAGCAGTACTTC. This codes for CASSLSMGGISYEQYF.

This chain's CDR3 is CASSSFLGQGGETQYF. DNA of the CDR3: TGCGCCAGCAGCTCATTCCTAGGACAGGGAGGAGAGACCCAGTACTTC. The genes are TRBV5-1 and TRBJ2-5, with 8 bases identical to TRBD1. V lost 3 bases, J lost 4 bases, and 11 bases stayed unmatched. There are 16 residues in the CDR3. Looked up from germline, CDR1 is SGHRS and CDR2 is YFSETQ.